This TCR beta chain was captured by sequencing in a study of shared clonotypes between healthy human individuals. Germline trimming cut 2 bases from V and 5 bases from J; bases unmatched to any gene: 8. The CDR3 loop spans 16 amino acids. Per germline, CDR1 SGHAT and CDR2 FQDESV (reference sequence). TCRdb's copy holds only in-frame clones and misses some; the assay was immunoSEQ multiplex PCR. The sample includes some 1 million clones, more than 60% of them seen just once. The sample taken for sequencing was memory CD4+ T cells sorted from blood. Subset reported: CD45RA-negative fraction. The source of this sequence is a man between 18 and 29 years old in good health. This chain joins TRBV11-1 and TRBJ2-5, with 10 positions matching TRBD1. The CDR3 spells CASSLRGDRGRETQYF. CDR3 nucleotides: TGTGCCAGCAGCTTAAGAGGGGACAGGGGAAGGGAGACCCAGTACTTC. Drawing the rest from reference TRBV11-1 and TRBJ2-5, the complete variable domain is EAEVAQSPRYKITEKSQAVAFWCDPISGHATLYWYRQILGQGPELLVQFQDESVVDDSQLPKDRFSAERLKGVDSTLKIQPAELGDSAMYLCASSLRGDRGRETQYFGPGTRLLVL.